Listed here are 7 T cell receptor beta chains from one sample, sequenced in a study of control samples from healthy donors and cancer patients. The table came from immunoSEQ multiplex PCR; TCRdb's copy has only in-frame clones and leaves some out. Counted here are more than 45,000 clones, less than 95% occurring once; the ten biggest clones make up roughly 0.91%. Specimen: PBMCs. These receptors were collected from a man aged 30-40 years with colorectal cancer.

The genes are TRBV20-1 and TRBJ2-7; D ambiguous. Germline V gives CDR1 DFQATT, CDR2 SNEGSKA (reference sequence). V lost 6 bases, J lost 2 bases, and 8 bases lay in between. The CDR3 has 11 amino acids. The CDR3 protein is CSALGTYEQYF. The CDR3 DNA reads as TGCAGTGCACTTGGCACCTACGAGCAGTACTTC.

In its sample, this clone was seen once. V and J are TRBV6-6 and TRBJ2-3; D gene ambiguous. CDR1 MNHNY and CDR2 SVGAGI come from the germline V gene (reference sequence). Trimming removed 0 bases at V and 4 bases at J, with 11 bases between. The CDR3 loop spans 15 amino acids. CDR3 loop: CASSYSKGRADTQYF. CDR3 coding DNA: TGTGCCAGCAGTTACTCGAAAGGGCGTGCAGATACGCAGTATTTT.

The chain employs TRBV24-1 and TRBJ2-7; D perhaps matches TRBD2 (6 bases). Germline V lookup: CDR1 KGHDR, CDR2 SFDVKD. V gave up 5 bases and J gave up 6 bases, with 13 bases separating them. There are 13 residues in the CDR3. CDR3 coding DNA: TGTGCCACCAGTGCCTCGGCGGGGATCGAGCAGTACTTC. Protein: CATSASAGIEQYF.

The gene calls are TRBV30 and TRBJ1-6, with D maybe TRBD1 (6 bases). The CDR3 totals 14 residues. The germline CDR1 and CDR2 sequences are GTSNPN and SVGIG (reference sequence). V lost 3 bases and J lost 4, with 10 bases in between. CDR3 loop: CAWRDSRYNSPLHF. The DNA for the CDR3 is TGTGCCTGGAGGGACAGCAGATATAATTCACCCCTCCACTTT. Complete variable domain (other parts from reference TRBV30 and TRBJ1-6): SQTIHQWPATLVQPVGSPLSLECTVEGTSNPNLYWYRQAAGRGLQLLFYSVGIGQISSEVPQNLSASRPQDRQFILSSKKLLLSDSGFYLCAWRDSRYNSPLHFGNGTRLTVT.

The gene calls are TRBV6-6 and TRBJ1-4; no definite D call. V was shortened by 6 bases and J by 4 bases, with 6 bases between the two germline ends. The CDR3 runs 12 residues. In germline, CDR1 is MNHNY, CDR2 SVGAGI (reference sequence). DNA for the CDR3: TGTGCCAGCAGAACAGTTAATGAAAAACTGTTTTTT. It translates to CASRTVNEKLFF.

The J gene is TRBJ1-1, the V gene TRBV5-1, with D uncertain. The CDR3 length is 14 residues. CDR1 and CDR2 from the germline V gene are SGHRS and YFSETQ. V lost 4 bases, J lost 6 bases, and 16 bases lay in between. The CDR3 DNA sequence: TGCGCCAGCAGCAACTCCGGTCAGCGGGCTGAAGCTTTCTTT. This gives the protein CASSNSGQRAEAFF.

The chain carries TRBV29-1 and TRBJ2-1; D is perhaps TRBD1 (6 bases). Germline CDR1 and CDR2: SQVTM and ANQGSEA. Trimming removed 6 bases from V and 4 bases from J, with 22 bases in between. The CDR3 runs 16 residues. This chain's CDR3 is CSVPNHRVRYYNEQFF. CDR3 nucleotides: TGCAGCGTCCCAAATCACAGGGTCAGATATTACAATGAGCAGTTCTTC.